The clone carrying this TCR beta chain showed up just a few times. The data were taken from a study of blood T cell repertoires in COVID-19. Study-level information: The study drew acute and convalescent COVID-19 samples from the United States, Italy and Spain.

In the original processing: For nucleated cells, counts were estimated from reference gene primer amplification. Profiled with immunoSEQ multiplex PCR; TCRdb holds only in-frame clones, not every one. That table is the source of V, J and clone size, and D and trimming were worked out from the DNA. The data contain just over 50,000 clones, more than 70% of them seen just once; the ten biggest clones take up about 4%. V gave up 0 bases and J gave up 0 bases, with 9 bases separating them. This CDR3 region has 16 residues. The V gene's germline CDR1 is SGHRS and CDR2 YFSETQ. The chain combines TRBV5-1 with TRBJ2-2; D is unresolved. Sequencing was done on a sample of peripheral blood. The TCR originated in an elderly man with active COVID-19. CDR3 sequence: CASSLGAQPNTGELFF. The CDR3 DNA follows: TGCGCCAGCAGCTTGGGGGCGCAACCGAACACCGGGGAGCTGTTTTTT.